Listed below are T cell receptor beta chains from one sample, sequenced in a study of blood T cell repertoires in COVID-19. Using immunoSEQ multiplex PCR, the repertoire was profiled, and TCRdb retains in-frame clones only, with some absent. This repertoire shows about 200,000 clones, around nine tenths found once; its top ten account for approximately 0.5%. Specimen: peripheral blood. The receptors stem from a man aged 45-65 years with acute or convalescent COVID-19. Each CDR3 is given with its conserved first and last residue. A D gene is named only where the DNA matches it firmly. Clone size, where shown, is once, few, many, or a class for clones that have expanded.

d_call,j_call,v_call,clone_size,cdr3_nt,cdr3_aa
NA,TRBJ1-1,TRBV6-5,NA,TGTGCCAGCAGTTCCCAGACAGATGAAGCTTTCTTT,CASSSQTDEAFF
NA,TRBJ1-1,TRBV10-3,NA,TGTGCCATCAGGGAGACAGAGAACACTGAAGCTTTCTTT,CAIRETENTEAFF
TRBD2,TRBJ2-2,TRBV15,few,TGTGCCACCAGCAGAGATACTAGCGGGTCGAACACCGGGGAGCTGTTTTTT,CATSRDTSGSNTGELFF
NA,TRBJ1-2,TRBV10-2,NA,TGCGCCAGCAGTGAGGGCCTCAATTGGAGTGGCTACACCTTC,CASSEGLNWSGYTF
NA,TRBJ2-2,TRBV3-1/TRBV3-2,NA,TGTGCCAGCAGCCGCGGGGTCCCCGGGACCGGGGAGCTGTTTTTT,CASSRGVPGTGELFF
TRBD2,TRBJ2-3,TRBV19,NA,TGTGCCAGTAGTAGTTCGGGAGGGGAGGGTACGCAGTATTTT,CASSSSGGEGTQYF
NA,TRBJ2-5,TRBV10-2,NA,TGCGCCAGCAGCCAGATCGGAGGAGAGACCCAGTACTTC,CASSQIGGETQYF
NA,TRBJ1-2,TRBV21-1,NA,TGTGCCAGCAGCTTACGGACAGGGATTGTTTGCGGCTACACCTTC,CASSLRTGIVCGYTF
NA,TRBJ2-1,TRBV2,NA,TGTGCCAGCAAGAGCGGCTCCTACAATGAGCAGTTCTTC,CASKSGSYNEQFF
NA,TRBJ1-5,TRBV2,NA,TGTGCCAGCAGTGAAGATGGAGTTAATCAGCCCCAGCATTTT,CASSEDGVNQPQHF
NA,TRBJ1-4,TRBV2,NA,TGTGCCAGCAGTGAGAAATTTTTTGAGGATGAAAAACTGTTTTTT,CASSEKFFEDEKLFF
NA,TRBJ1-4,TRBV28,many,TGTGCCAGCAGTTCCAACAGGGTCCCCGGGGAACTGTTTTTT,CASSSNRVPGELFF
NA,TRBJ1-6,TRBV28,NA,TGTGCCAGCAGTTCGGGACAAGATAATTCACCCCTCCACTTT,CASSSGQDNSPLHF
TRBD1,TRBJ1-2,TRBV28,NA,TGTGCCAGCAGTTTAGGTAGGGGGCGCTTCTATGGCTACACCTTC,CASSLGRGRFYGYTF
NA,TRBJ2-5,TRBV19,NA,TGTGCCAGTAGGCGGACAGAACGAGAGACCCAGTACTTC,CASRRTERETQYF
NA,TRBJ1-5,TRBV20-1,few,TGCAGTGCCAGGGGCCTAGGGCCCCAGCATTTT,CSARGLGPQHF
TRBD1,TRBJ1-5,TRBV19,NA,TGTGCCAGTAGGGGGGGACAGGGGTATAATCAGCCCCAGCATTTT,CASRGGQGYNQPQHF